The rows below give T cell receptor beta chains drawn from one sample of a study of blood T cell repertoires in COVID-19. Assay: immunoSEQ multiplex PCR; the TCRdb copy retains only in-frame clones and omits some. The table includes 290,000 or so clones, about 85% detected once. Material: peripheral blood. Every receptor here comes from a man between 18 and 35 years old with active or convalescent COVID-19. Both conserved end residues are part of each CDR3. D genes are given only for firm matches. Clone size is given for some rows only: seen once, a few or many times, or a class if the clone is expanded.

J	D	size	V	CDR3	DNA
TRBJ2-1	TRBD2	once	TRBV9	CASSSTGGGAPYNEQFF	TGTGCCAGCAGCTCAACGGGAGGGGGGGCCCCCTACAATGAGCAGTTCTTC
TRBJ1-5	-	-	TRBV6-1	CASSEVWGRKGQPQHF	TGTGCCAGCAGTGAAGTATGGGGGAGGAAGGGCCAGCCCCAGCATTTT
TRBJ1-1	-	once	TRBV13	CASSLAWTEAFF	TGTGCCAGCAGCTTAGCTTGGACAGAAGCTTTCTTT
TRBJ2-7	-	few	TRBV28	CASSPGFSYEQYF	TGTGCCAGCAGTCCGGGTTTTTCCTACGAGCAGTACTTC
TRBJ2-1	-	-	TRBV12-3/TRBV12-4	CASSLALGDEQFF	TGTGCCAGCAGTTTAGCGCTAGGCGATGAGCAGTTCTTC
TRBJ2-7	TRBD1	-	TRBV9	CASSHTGGSSYEQYF	TGTGCCAGCAGCCATACAGGGGGCAGCTCCTACGAGCAGTACTTC
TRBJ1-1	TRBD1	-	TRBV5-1	CASSWGTGSTEAFF	TGCGCCAGCAGCTGGGGGACAGGGTCCACTGAAGCTTTCTTT
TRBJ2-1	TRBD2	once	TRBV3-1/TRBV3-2	CASSILAGEQFF	TGTGCCAGCAGCATACTAGCGGGGGAGCAGTTCTTC
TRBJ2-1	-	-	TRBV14	CASSQDSLWSSYNEQFF	TGTGCCAGCAGCCAAGATTCGCTGTGGAGCTCCTACAATGAGCAGTTCTTC
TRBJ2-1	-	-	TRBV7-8	CASSLLFGGEQFF	TGTGCCAGCAGCTTACTGTTTGGGGGGGAGCAGTTCTTC
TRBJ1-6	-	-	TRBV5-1	CASSRRQFRNNSPLHF	TGCGCCAGCAGCCGTCGACAGTTCCGAAATAATTCACCCCTCCACTTT
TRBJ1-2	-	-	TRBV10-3	CAIKTEEYGYTF	TGTGCCATCAAGACAGAGGAGTATGGCTACACCTTC
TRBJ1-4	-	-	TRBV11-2	CASSLDSYRAATNEKLFF	TGTGCCAGCAGCTTAGATTCGTACAGGGCTGCAACTAATGAAAAACTGTTTTTT
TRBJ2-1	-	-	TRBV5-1	CASSNDDRTYNEQFF	TGCGCCAGCAGCAACGACGACAGAACCTACAATGAGCAGTTCTTC
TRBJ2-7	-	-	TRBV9	CASSVASSSYEQYF	TGTGCCAGCAGCGTAGCTTCTAGCTCCTACGAGCAGTACTTC
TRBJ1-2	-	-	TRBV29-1	CSVTQASYWYGYTF	TGCAGCGTGACACAGGCTTCTTATTGGTATGGCTACACCTTC
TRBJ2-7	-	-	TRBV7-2	CASSRDFTGEGEQYF	TGTGCCAGCAGCCGGGACTTCACGGGAGAGGGCGAGCAGTACTTC
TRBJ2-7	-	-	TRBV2	CASSLAFEQYF	TGTGCCAGCAGTCTAGCTTTCGAGCAGTACTTC
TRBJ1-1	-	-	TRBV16	CASSQSFGKYTEAFF	TGTGCCAGCAGCCAATCGTTCGGGAAGTACACTGAAGCTTTCTTT
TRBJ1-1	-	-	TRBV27	CASSLVVNTEAFF	TGTGCCAGCAGTCTTGTAGTGAACACTGAAGCTTTCTTT
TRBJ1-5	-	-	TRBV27	CASSLGANNQPQHF	TGTGCCAGCAGTTTGGGGGCCAACAATCAGCCCCAGCATTTT
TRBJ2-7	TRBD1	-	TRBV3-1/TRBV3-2	CASSPGTGREQYF	TGTGCCAGCAGCCCCGGGACAGGGAGAGAGCAGTACTTC
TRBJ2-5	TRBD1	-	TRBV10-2	CASSDVLTGGAKTQYF	TGCGCCAGCAGTGATGTTTTGACAGGGGGCGCGAAGACCCAGTACTTC
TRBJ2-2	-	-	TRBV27	CASSWGGTTGELFF	TGTGCCAGCAGTTGGGGGGGCACCACCGGGGAGCTGTTTTTT
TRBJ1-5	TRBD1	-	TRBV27	CASSLYRGVDQPQHF	TGTGCCAGCAGTTTATACAGGGGGGTCGATCAGCCCCAGCATTTT
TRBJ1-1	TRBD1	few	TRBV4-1	CASSQDDRAGTEAFF	TGCGCCAGCAGCCAAGATGACAGGGCGGGCACTGAAGCTTTCTTT
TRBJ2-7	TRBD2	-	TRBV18	CASSPLRGRVPEVEQYF	TGTGCCAGCTCACCCCTTCGGGGGAGGGTCCCGGAGGTCGAGCAGTACTTC
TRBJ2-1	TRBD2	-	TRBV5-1	CASSLGGGRVPNEQFF	TGCGCCAGCAGCTTGGGAGGCGGGAGGGTTCCGAATGAGCAGTTCTTC
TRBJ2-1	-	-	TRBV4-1	CASSPRGDFKNNEQFF	TGCGCCAGCAGCCCACGTGGGGACTTCAAAAACAATGAGCAGTTCTTC
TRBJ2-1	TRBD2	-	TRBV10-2	CASRGTSASSYNEQFF	TGCGCCAGCAGGGGGACTAGCGCAAGCTCCTACAATGAGCAGTTCTTC
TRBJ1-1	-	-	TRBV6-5	CASEANRNTEAFF	TGTGCCAGCGAGGCGAACCGGAACACTGAAGCTTTCTTT
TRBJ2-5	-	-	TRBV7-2	CASSFGSGNRVETQYF	TGTGCCAGCAGCTTCGGGTCAGGGAACCGGGTAGAGACCCAGTACTTC
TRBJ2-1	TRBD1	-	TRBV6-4	CASSDFNRGFYNEQFF	TGTGCCAGCAGTGACTTTAACAGGGGGTTCTACAATGAGCAGTTCTTC
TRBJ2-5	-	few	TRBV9	CASSVGGTQGETQYF	TGTGCCAGCAGCGTAGGAGGTACCCAGGGAGAGACCCAGTACTTC
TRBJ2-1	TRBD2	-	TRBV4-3	CASSQSGLAGNEQFF	TGCGCCAGCAGCCAAAGCGGACTAGCAGGTAATGAGCAGTTCTTC
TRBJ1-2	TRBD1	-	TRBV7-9	CASEVRQGVDGYTF	TGTGCCAGCGAGGTACGACAGGGCGTTGATGGCTACACCTTC
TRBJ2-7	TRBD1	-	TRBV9	CASSGGPGTVHSYEQYF	TGTGCCAGCAGCGGAGGCCCTGGGACAGTGCACTCCTACGAGCAGTACTTC
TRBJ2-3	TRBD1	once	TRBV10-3	CAISGDRGGRADTQYF	TGTGCCATCAGCGGGGACAGGGGAGGACGGGCAGATACGCAGTATTTT